This T cell receptor beta chain was documented in a study of CD8 T cells in ankylosing spondylitis. This clonotype was observed many times. Its antigen is not identified. General study findings and limits: Reports say disease-linked clones showed up significantly more in matched ankylosing spondylitis synovial fluid. What seemed typical of ankylosing spondylitis blood was a TCR beta motif built from eight highly homologous variants.

A quantitative 5'-RACE method, one with molecular barcodes, was used to make TCR beta libraries. MiXCR was run by TCRdb on the 5' RACE reads, yielding one entry per CDR3 protein. The sample records about 240,000 distinct CDR3 sequences, around 7.8% being singletons. Specimen: blood, either unsorted or a sorted T cell fraction (not recorded which). This TCR derives from a male donor with ankylosing spondylitis or in good health (not recorded which).

The CDR3 region has the DNA TGCGCCAGCAGCTTGGAGGAGCGGCCGCAACCCTACAATGAGCAGTTCTTC. Translation: CASSLEERPQPYNEQFF. The chain links TRBV5-1 to TRBJ2-1; D perhaps matches TRBD2 (5 bases). Between the trimmed V and J ends, which lost 0 bases and 2 bases, there was a span of 15 bases. The CDR3 length is 17 residues. Germline V gives CDR1 SGHRS, CDR2 YFSETQ.